This TCR beta chain emerged from a study of PD-1 blockade in classical Hodgkin lymphoma. Broader study findings: Excluded were patients who started nivolumab under 1 year after ASCT, a group that had lower diversity. CD8+ TCR diversity did not rise significantly by C4D1, unlike CD4+.

The data were produced by immunoSEQ multiplex PCR, yet TCRdb's version contains in-frame clones alone and is incomplete. The table shows approximately 58,000 clones, with around 93% occurring only once. CDR3 length: 13 amino acids. Germline CDR1 is GTSNPN and CDR2 is SVGIG (reference sequence). The ends were cut back, 2 bases at V and 4 bases at J, with 11 bases in the middle. In every patient, relapse followed autologous stem cell transplantation, while exposure to brentuximab vedotin differed. This clone has just one count. Its antigen is still unknown. Here the sequenced sample was peripheral blood mononuclear cells (PBMCs), taken before the second cycle of nivolumab. The chain is built from TRBV30 and TRBJ1-2; maybe TRBD1 (6 bases). This clonotype was obtained from a human donor with classical Hodgkin lymphoma. CDR3 sequence: CAWSSGTPYGYTF. CDR3 in DNA: TGTGCCTGGAGTTCCGGGACACCCTATGGCTACACCTTC.